The 26 T cell receptor beta chains given below trace back to one sample, sequenced in a study of shared clonotypes between healthy human individuals. Naive CD8 cells comprised CD45RO-negative, CCR7-positively selected cells, excluding terminally differentiated effector memory CD45RA+ cells. Profiling relied on immunoSEQ multiplex PCR, and the TCRdb table lists in-frame clones only, not all of them. This sample has around 2.1 million clones; roughly 91% occur once, and the top ten carry about 1.5%. The sample comprised naive CD8+ T cells from PBMCs. Source of these receptors: a man aged 18 to 35 in good health. Some clones in this sample may be carry-over from other donors' samples.

The chain joins TRBV4-3 to TRBJ2-3; unclear D gene. CDR3 length: 14 residues. The germline CDR1 and CDR2 sequences are LGHNA and YSLEER. The V end was cut by 4 bases, the J end by 4 bases, with 12 bases between. In DNA form, the CDR3 reads TGCGCCAGCAGCCTTGACGGTGGTTCAGATACGCAGTATTTT. This translates into CASSLDGGSDTQYF.

The chain uses TRBV7-9 and TRBJ2-1; D possibly corresponds to TRBD1 (6 bases). The CDR3 loop spans 14 amino acids. The ends were cut back, 5 bases at V and 3 bases at J, with 11 bases in the middle. Germline assignment: CDR1 SEHNR and CDR2 FQNEAQ (reference sequence). In DNA, the CDR3 is TGTGCCAGCAGCCTCGGGACACGCTACAATGAGCAGTTCTTC. It specifies CASSLGTRYNEQFF.

V usage is TRBV6-1 and J usage is TRBJ1-2, with 11 bases that match TRBD1. V gave up 5 bases and J gave up 6 bases; unmatched junction bases: 5. This CDR3 is built from 14 residues. In germline, CDR1 is MNHNS, CDR2 SASEGT. The CDR3 DNA follows: TGTGCCAGCAGTCGGGACAGGGGGATGGATGGCTACACCTTC. This encodes CASSRDRGMDGYTF.

The rearrangement uses TRBV28 and TRBJ2-7; D not certain. V lost 8 bases to trimming and J lost 0 bases, with 14 bases between them. CDR1 is MDHEN, CDR2 SYDVKM, per germline. The CDR3 totals 14 residues. Here the CDR3 reads CASLRKLSSYEQYF. CDR3 sequence (DNA): TGTGCCAGCCTTCGGAAGCTGAGCTCCTACGAGCAGTACTTC. Using reference TRBV28 and TRBJ2-7 for the parts outside the CDR3, the full variable domain is DVKVTQSSRYLVKRTGEKVFLECVQDMDHENMFWYRQDPGLGLRLIYFSYDVKMKEKGDIPEGYSVSREKKERFSLILESASTNQTSMYLCASLRKLSSYEQYFGPGTRLTVT.

The chain employs TRBV28 and TRBJ2-7, with 9 bases that match TRBD1. Per germline, CDR1 MDHEN and CDR2 SYDVKM. Trimming cost V 5 bases and J 3 bases; bases outside gene matches: 8. This CDR3 region has 15 residues. In DNA form, the CDR3 reads TGTGCCAGCAGTCTTGCCGGGACAGGGAACTACGAGCAGTACTTC. Encoded protein: CASSLAGTGNYEQYF. Full variable domain (missing parts from reference TRBV28 and TRBJ2-7): DVKVTQSSRYLVKRTGEKVFLECVQDMDHENMFWYRQDPGLGLRLIYFSYDVKMKEKGDIPEGYSVSREKKERFSLILESASTNQTSMYLCASSLAGTGNYEQYFGPGTRLTVT.

CDR3 in amino acids: CASSLGQEIYGYTF. The DNA of the CDR3 is TGTGCCAGCAGCCTTGGACAGGAGATCTATGGCTACACCTTC. J is TRBJ1-2 and V is TRBV7-9, with TRBD1 matching over 7 bases. The V segment lost 5 bases and the J segment 4 bases; nucleotides outside the gene matches: 7. Germline CDR1 SEHNR, CDR2 FQNEAQ (reference sequence). The CDR3 length is 14 residues.

CDR3 in amino acids: CASSRDAQGLAGAYEQYF. Here the CDR3 DNA reads TGTGCCAGCAGCCGTGACGCCCAAGGACTAGCGGGAGCCTACGAGCAGTACTTC. The genes are TRBV4-2 and TRBJ2-7; 13 bases align to TRBD2. With 4 bases clipped from V and 2 bases from J, the junction kept 11 bases outside the gene matches. Germline lookup yields CDR1 LGHNA and CDR2 YNFKEQ. The CDR3 is 18 amino acids.

The V gene is TRBV27, the J gene TRBJ2-7; unclear D gene. CDR1 and CDR2 (germline): MNHEY, SMNVEV (reference sequence). CDR3 size: 12 residues. V shed 6 bases and J shed 0 bases, with 6 bases lying between them. In DNA, the CDR3 is TGTGCCAGCAGGATGGGCTCCTACGAGCAGTACTTC. This encodes CASRMGSYEQYF.

The chain employs TRBV6-4 and TRBJ2-7; D gene uncertain. Trimming stripped 11 bases from V and 8 bases from J, with 10 bases between. This CDR3 has 9 amino acids. The germline CDR1 and CDR2 sequences are MRHNA and SNTAGT. DNA of the CDR3: TGTGCCGGCCCCCCCCAGCAGTACTTC. It specifies CAGPPQQYF.

J is TRBJ2-7 and V is TRBV19; D remains ambiguous. Germline CDR1 is LNHDA and CDR2 is SQIVND (reference sequence). The CDR3 is 12 amino acids. V lost 5 bases, J lost 6 bases, and 11 bases lay in between. DNA for the CDR3: TGTGCCAGTAGTCCCGACGATGTCGAGCAGTACTTC. Amino acids: CASSPDDVEQYF.

The V call is TRBV27, the J call TRBJ2-3; tentative D call: TRBD2 (6 bases). The V end lost 3 bases, the J end lost 3 bases, and 13 bases lay between the germline ends. Germline V CDR1 and CDR2: MNHEY, SMNVEV (reference sequence). This CDR3 has 15 residues. In nucleotides, the CDR3 is TGTGCCAGCAGTTTGGCTAGCGCGAGTACAGATACGCAGTATTTT. Translation gives CASSLASASTDTQYF.

This clone turned up a few times. The CDR3 loop is CASSILTGTEAFF. The CDR3 bases are TGTGCCAGTAGTATTCTAACCGGCACTGAAGCTTTCTTT. The chain recombines TRBV19 with TRBJ1-1; no clear D. The CDR3 contains 13 residues. The germline CDR1 and CDR2 sequences are LNHDA and SQIVND (reference sequence). Trimming left V 3 bases short and J 4 bases short, with 9 bases between. Together with reference TRBV19 and TRBJ1-1, the CDR3 gives the full variable domain: DGGITQSPKYLFRKEGQNVTLSCEQNLNHDAMYWYRQDPGQGLRLIYYSQIVNDFQKGDIAEGYSVSREKKESFPLTVTSAQKNPTAFYLCASSILTGTEAFFGQGTRLTVV.

The rearrangement links TRBV11-3 to TRBJ2-2, with 9 bases aligning to TRBD1. In germline, CDR1 is SGHNT, CDR2 YENEEA. The CDR3 runs 16 residues. V lost 5 bases, J lost 1 base, and 5 bases stayed unmatched. The CDR3 sequence is CASSTRQGVNTGELFF. As DNA, the CDR3 is TGTGCCAGCAGCACCAGACAGGGGGTGAACACCGGGGAGCTGTTTTTT.

The sample holds a few counts of this clone. The chain combines TRBV15 with TRBJ1-5; TRBD1 might be the D (5 bases). The CDR3 has 14 amino acids. Looked up from germline, CDR1 is LNHNV and CDR2 is YYDKDF (reference sequence). With 6 bases removed from V and 1 base from J, the gap between germline ends came to 10 bases. In DNA, the CDR3 is TGTGCCACCAGTTCCCGGGGGAGCAATCAGCCCCAGCATTTT. Translation gives CATSSRGSNQPQHF. Using reference TRBV15 and TRBJ1-5 for the parts outside the CDR3, the full variable domain is DAMVIQNPRYQVTQFGKPVTLSCSQTLNHNVMYWYQQKSSQAPKLLFHYYDKDFNNEADTPDNFQSRRPNTSFCFLDIRSPGLGDTAMYLCATSSRGSNQPQHFGDGTRLSIL.

This sequence joins TRBV19 and TRBJ1-5; 10 bases align to TRBD1. This CDR3 contains 17 residues. In germline, CDR1 is LNHDA, CDR2 SQIVND (reference sequence). J lost 1 base, V lost 5 bases, and 8 bases had no gene match. In DNA form, the CDR3 reads TGTGCCAGTAGTTCAGGACAGGGGGGTATGAGCAATCAGCCCCAGCATTTT. It encodes CASSSGQGGMSNQPQHF.

The chain couples TRBV11-2 to TRBJ2-3; 7 bases are shared with TRBD2. The length of the CDR3 is 15 residues. Germline V gives CDR1 SGHAT, CDR2 FQNNGV. V shed 2 bases, J shed 2 bases, and the junction held 4 bases outside the gene matches. CDR3 bases: TGTGCCAGCAGCTTAAAGACTAGCCTCACAGATACGCAGTATTTT. Protein: CASSLKTSLTDTQYF.

The chain has TRBV7-9 and TRBJ2-7, with 13 bases matching TRBD2. With V trimmed by 5 bases and J by 3 bases, 4 bases remained unmatched. CDR3 size: 15 residues. Germline V gene sequence: CDR1 SEHNR, CDR2 FQNEAQ (reference sequence). The chain's CDR3 is CASSPGLAGDYEQYF. CDR3 in DNA: TGTGCCAGCAGCCCCGGACTAGCGGGAGACTACGAGCAGTACTTC.

The chain recombines TRBV7-9 with TRBJ2-7; no clear D. CDR1 SEHNR and CDR2 FQNEAQ come from the germline V gene (reference sequence). This CDR3 comprises 14 residues. Trimming cost V 4 bases and J 4 bases, with 14 bases left between them. This CDR3 is CASSSLRDSYEQYF. The CDR3 bases are TGTGCCAGCAGCTCCCTGAGAGATTCGTACGAGCAGTACTTC.

V and J are TRBV28 and TRBJ1-2, with TRBD1 matching over 7 bases. V lost 6 bases, J lost 7 bases, and 11 bases stayed unmatched. This CDR3 has 14 residues. Germline CDR1 is MDHEN and CDR2 is SYDVKM. As DNA, the CDR3 is TGTGCCAGCAGGCTGAGGAACAGGGGCTCTGGCTACACCTTC. This translates into CASRLRNRGSGYTF.

Comments on this clone: The sample has other DNA sequences that encode this CDR3 too. The V gene is TRBV29-1, the J gene TRBJ2-1; D gene uncertain. This CDR3 is 10 amino acids long. Trimming shortened V by 7 bases and J by 6 bases, and 7 bases separated the two germline ends. Germline-derived CDR1 and CDR2 are SQVTM and ANQGSEA. CDR3 residues: CSAVSNEQFF. Written as DNA, the CDR3 is TGCAGCGCGGTTTCCAATGAGCAGTTCTTC.

J is TRBJ2-1 and V is TRBV6-5, with D uncertain. V was shortened by 0 bases and J by 6 bases, with 12 bases between the two germline ends. In germline, CDR1 is MNHEY, CDR2 SVGAGI. This CDR3 spans 15 amino acids. The chain's CDR3 is CASSYSKGPINEQFF. The DNA of the CDR3 is TGTGCCAGCAGTTACTCGAAGGGTCCCATCAATGAGCAGTTCTTC.

This sequence joins TRBV11-2 and TRBJ1-1; D may be TRBD1 (5 bases). CDR1 and CDR2 (germline): SGHAT, FQNNGV. Trimming cost V 6 bases and J 11 bases, with 19 bases left between them. The CDR3 extends over 13 amino acids. CDR3 sequence: CASSTGTPFGAFF. DNA for the CDR3: TGTGCCAGCAGTACCGGGACGCCCTTTGGGGCTTTCTTT.

The V call is TRBV15, the J call TRBJ2-5; no definite D call. V was shortened by 3 bases and J by 5 bases, with 10 bases between the two germline ends. Germline CDR1 and CDR2: LNHNV and YYDKDF (reference sequence). CDR3 size: 13 residues. CDR3 DNA sequence: TGTGCCACCAGCAGTAACTTAAAGGAGACCCAGTACTTC. The encoded protein is CATSSNLKETQYF. Variable domain in full (rest from reference TRBV15 and TRBJ2-5): DAMVIQNPRYQVTQFGKPVTLSCSQTLNHNVMYWYQQKSSQAPKLLFHYYDKDFNNEADTPDNFQSRRPNTSFCFLDIRSPGLGDTAMYLCATSSNLKETQYFGPGTRLLVL.

This clone was detected once. This chain uses TRBV7-9 with TRBJ2-2; D gene unclear. V was shortened by 3 bases and J by 10 bases, with 6 bases between the two germline ends. Germline V gives CDR1 SEHNR, CDR2 FQNEAQ (reference sequence). The CDR3 has 11 amino acids. The CDR3 reads CASSFMKELFF. The CDR3, as DNA: TGTGCCAGCAGCTTTATGAAGGAGCTGTTTTTT.

The V call is TRBV29-1, the J call TRBJ2-1; perhaps TRBD1 as D (7 bases). The CDR3 is 14 amino acids. Germline CDR1 SQVTM, CDR2 ANQGSEA. The germline V and J ends were trimmed by 6 bases and 0 bases, with 12 bases remaining between them. The CDR3 DNA is TGCAGCGTCGGAGGGGGCAACTCCTACAATGAGCAGTTCTTC. Amino acid sequence: CSVGGGNSYNEQFF.

The V and J genes are TRBV6-4 and TRBJ2-7; 7 nucleotides agree with TRBD2. With V trimmed by 6 bases and J by 4 bases, 9 bases remained unmatched. CDR1 and CDR2 from the germline V gene are MRHNA and SNTAGT. The CDR3 contains 14 residues. The CDR3 loop reads CASRIGEGPYEQYF. CDR3 DNA: TGTGCCAGCAGGATTGGGGAGGGCCCTTACGAGCAGTACTTC.